The clone carrying this TCR beta chain is termed medium-sized (0.01 to 0.1%). Its specificity is unknown. The data were obtained in a study of HIV-infected patients and healthy controls. Study results and limitations: MAIT alpha-chain CDR3s were frequent in healthy controls, depleted in HIV+.

The V gene's germline CDR1 is SGHTA and CDR2 FQGNSA. The V segment lost 8 bases and the J segment 0 bases; nucleotides outside the gene matches: 7. The CDR3 is made up of 17 amino acids. No cell fractionation was done, so the repertoire covers all unsorted peripheral blood T cells. Alpha and beta constant-region primers primed reverse transcription of about 500 ng RNA. Each of the alpha and beta chains got its own library through chain-specific third strand synthesis with indices. TCRdb recomputed calls from the 5' RACE reads with MiXCR, one row per CDR3 protein. The sample yields approximately 7,600 distinct CDR3 sequences, more than 8% seen once.

This receptor was identified in an adult with HIV infection. The material was blood, obtained before antiretroviral therapy. The J gene is TRBJ2-6, the V gene TRBV7-2; 10 bases align to TRBD1. Written as DNA, the CDR3 is TGTGCCAGCGGGGGACAGGGGCGTAGCTCTGGGGCCAACGTCCTGACTTTC. The encoded protein is CASGGQGRSSGANVLTF.